Included here is one T cell receptor beta chain sequence, with context. Its antigen is still unknown. V was shortened by 3 bases and J by 3 bases, with 9 bases between the two germline ends. The V gene's germline CDR1 is MDHEN and CDR2 SYDVKM. CDR3 size: 13 residues. Each patient supplied 1 to 8 pretreatment and on-treatment samples. This sample is drawn from a study of PD-L1 blockade in urothelial cancer. Study results and caveats: A pretreatment blood TCR clonality that fell below the median predicted better progression-free and overall survival.

Sequenced by immunoSEQ multiplex PCR; TCRdb stores in-frame clones only, minus some. The data show 70,000 to 90,000 clones, about four fifths seen once. This sample comprised PBMCs, obtained around atezolizumab (anti-PD-L1) treatment. The chain joins TRBV28 to TRBJ2-7, with D perhaps TRBD2 (6 bases). This TCR was recovered from a man in his sixties or seventies with urothelial cancer. CDR3 sequence (DNA): TGTGCCAGCAGTTTGGGGGGAGGCTACGAGCAGTACTTC. Protein product: CASSLGGGYEQYF.